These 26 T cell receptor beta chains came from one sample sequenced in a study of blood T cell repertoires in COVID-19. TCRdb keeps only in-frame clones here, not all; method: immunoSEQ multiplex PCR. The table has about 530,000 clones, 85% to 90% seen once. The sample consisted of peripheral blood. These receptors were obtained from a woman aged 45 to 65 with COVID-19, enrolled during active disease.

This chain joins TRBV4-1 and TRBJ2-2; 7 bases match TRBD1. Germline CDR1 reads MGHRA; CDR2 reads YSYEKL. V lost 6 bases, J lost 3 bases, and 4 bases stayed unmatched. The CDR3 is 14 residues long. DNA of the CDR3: TGCGCCAGCAGGCGGCAGGGGGACACCGGGGAGCTGTTTTTT. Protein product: CASRRQGDTGELFF.

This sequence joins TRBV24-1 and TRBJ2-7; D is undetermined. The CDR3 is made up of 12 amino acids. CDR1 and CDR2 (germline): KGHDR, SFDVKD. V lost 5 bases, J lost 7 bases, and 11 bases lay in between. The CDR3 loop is CATSVNSREQYF. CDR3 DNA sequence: TGTGCCACCAGTGTAAACTCCCGGGAGCAGTACTTC.

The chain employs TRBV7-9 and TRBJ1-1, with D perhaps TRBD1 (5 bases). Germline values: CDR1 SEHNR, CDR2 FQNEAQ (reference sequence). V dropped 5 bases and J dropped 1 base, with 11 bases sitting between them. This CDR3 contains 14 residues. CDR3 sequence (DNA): TGTGCCAGCAGCACCCTTACAGGGAACACTGAAGCTTTCTTT. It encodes CASSTLTGNTEAFF.

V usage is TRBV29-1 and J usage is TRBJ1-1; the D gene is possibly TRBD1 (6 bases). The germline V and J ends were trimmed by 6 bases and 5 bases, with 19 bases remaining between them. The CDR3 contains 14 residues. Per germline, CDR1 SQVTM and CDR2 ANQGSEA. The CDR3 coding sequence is TGCAGCGTCGTGGCTGCAGGGGTAGGAACTGAAGCTTTCTTT. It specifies CSVVAAGVGTEAFF.

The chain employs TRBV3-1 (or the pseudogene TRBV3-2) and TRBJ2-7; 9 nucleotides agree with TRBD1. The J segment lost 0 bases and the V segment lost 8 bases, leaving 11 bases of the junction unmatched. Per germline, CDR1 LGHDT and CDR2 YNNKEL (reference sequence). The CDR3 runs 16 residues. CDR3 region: CASSKTGTGPSYEQYF. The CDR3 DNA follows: TGTGCCAGCTCGAAAACCGGGACAGGGCCCTCCTACGAGCAGTACTTC.

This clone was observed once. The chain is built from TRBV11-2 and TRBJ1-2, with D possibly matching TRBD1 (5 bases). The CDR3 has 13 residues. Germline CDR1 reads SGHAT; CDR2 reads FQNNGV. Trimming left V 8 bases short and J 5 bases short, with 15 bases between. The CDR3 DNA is TGTGCCAGCGGTCCGGGCAGGGAATATGGCTACACCTTC. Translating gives CASGPGREYGYTF.

Here the CDR3 reads CAIKNSLNTEAFF. CDR3 in DNA: TGTGCCATCAAGAACAGCTTGAACACTGAAGCTTTCTTT. The chain employs TRBV10-3 and TRBJ1-1; D not certain. V lost 7 bases and J lost 0, with 9 bases in between. CDR1 and CDR2 from the germline V gene are ENHRY and SYGVKD. CDR3 length: 13 amino acids.

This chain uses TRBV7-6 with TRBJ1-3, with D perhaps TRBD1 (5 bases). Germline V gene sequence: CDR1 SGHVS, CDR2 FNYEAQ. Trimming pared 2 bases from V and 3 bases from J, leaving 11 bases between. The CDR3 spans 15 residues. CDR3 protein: CASSLRGGGGNTIYF. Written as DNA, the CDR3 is TGTGCCAGCAGCTTAAGAGGCGGGGGTGGAAACACCATATATTTT. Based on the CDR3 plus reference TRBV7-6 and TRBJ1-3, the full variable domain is GAGVSQSPRYKVTKRGQDVALRCDPISGHVSLYWYRQALGQGPEFLTYFNYEAQQDKSGLPNDRFSAERPEGSISTLTIQRTEQRDSAMYRCASSLRGGGGNTIYFGEGSWLTVV.

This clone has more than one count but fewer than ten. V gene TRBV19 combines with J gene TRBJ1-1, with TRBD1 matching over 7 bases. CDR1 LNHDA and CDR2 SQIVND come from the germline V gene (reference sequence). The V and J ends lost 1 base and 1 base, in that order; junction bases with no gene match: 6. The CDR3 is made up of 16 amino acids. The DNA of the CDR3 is TGTGCCAGTAGTATAGTACCCCAGGGGGGGAACACTGAAGCTTTCTTT. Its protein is CASSIVPQGGNTEAFF.

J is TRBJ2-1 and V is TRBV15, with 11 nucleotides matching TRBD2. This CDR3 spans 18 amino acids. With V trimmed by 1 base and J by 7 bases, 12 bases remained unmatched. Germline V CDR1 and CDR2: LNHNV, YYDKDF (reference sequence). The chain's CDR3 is CATSRAPWETSGANEQFF. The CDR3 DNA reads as TGTGCCACCAGCAGAGCGCCCTGGGAGACTAGCGGGGCTAATGAGCAGTTCTTC. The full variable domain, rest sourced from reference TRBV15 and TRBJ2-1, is DAMVIQNPRYQVTQFGKPVTLSCSQTLNHNVMYWYQQKSSQAPKLLFHYYDKDFNNEADTPDNFQSRRPNTSFCFLDIRSPGLGDTAMYLCATSRAPWETSGANEQFFGPGTRLTVL.

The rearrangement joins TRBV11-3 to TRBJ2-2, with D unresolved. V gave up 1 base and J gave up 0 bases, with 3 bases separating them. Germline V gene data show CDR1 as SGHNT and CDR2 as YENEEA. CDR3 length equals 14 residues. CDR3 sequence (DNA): TGTGCCAGCAGCTTAGGAGCGAACACCGGGGAGCTGTTTTTT. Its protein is CASSLGANTGELFF. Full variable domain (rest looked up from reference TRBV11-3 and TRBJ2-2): EAGVVQSPRYKIIEKKQPVAFWCNPISGHNTLYWYLQNLGQGPELLIRYENEEAVDDSQLPKDRFSAERLKGVDSTLKIQPAELGDSAVYLCASSLGANTGELFFGEGSRLTVL.

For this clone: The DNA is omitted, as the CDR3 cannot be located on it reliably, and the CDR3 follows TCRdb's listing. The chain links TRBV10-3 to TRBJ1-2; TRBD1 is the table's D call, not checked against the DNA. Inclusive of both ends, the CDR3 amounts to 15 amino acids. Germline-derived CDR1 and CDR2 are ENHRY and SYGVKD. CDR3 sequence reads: CAISEGRVGTGTVTF.

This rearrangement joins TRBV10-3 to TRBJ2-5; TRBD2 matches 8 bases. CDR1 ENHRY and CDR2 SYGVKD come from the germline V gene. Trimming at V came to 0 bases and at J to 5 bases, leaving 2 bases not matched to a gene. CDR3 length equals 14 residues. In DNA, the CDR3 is TGTGCCATCAGTGAGTCGCGGACTAGCGAGACCCAGTACTTC. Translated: CAISESRTSETQYF.

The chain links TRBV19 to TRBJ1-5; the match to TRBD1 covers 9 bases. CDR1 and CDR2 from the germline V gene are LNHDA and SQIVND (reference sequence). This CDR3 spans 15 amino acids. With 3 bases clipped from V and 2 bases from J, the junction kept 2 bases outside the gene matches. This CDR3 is CASSIWDRGNQPQHF. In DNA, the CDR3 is TGTGCCAGTAGTATCTGGGACAGGGGCAATCAGCCCCAGCATTTT.

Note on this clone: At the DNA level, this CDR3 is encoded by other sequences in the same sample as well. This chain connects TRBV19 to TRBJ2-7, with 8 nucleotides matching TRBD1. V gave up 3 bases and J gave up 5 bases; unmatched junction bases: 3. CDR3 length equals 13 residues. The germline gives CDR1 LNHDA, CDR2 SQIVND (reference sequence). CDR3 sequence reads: CASSIQGANEQYF. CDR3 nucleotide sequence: TGTGCCAGTAGTATTCAGGGGGCGAACGAGCAGTACTTC.

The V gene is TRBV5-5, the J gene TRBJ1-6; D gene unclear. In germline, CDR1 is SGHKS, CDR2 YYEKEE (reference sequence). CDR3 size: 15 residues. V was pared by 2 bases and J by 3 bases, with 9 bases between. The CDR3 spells CASSFDSYYNSPLHF. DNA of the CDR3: TGTGCCAGCAGCTTCGACTCCTACTATAATTCACCCCTCCACTTT.

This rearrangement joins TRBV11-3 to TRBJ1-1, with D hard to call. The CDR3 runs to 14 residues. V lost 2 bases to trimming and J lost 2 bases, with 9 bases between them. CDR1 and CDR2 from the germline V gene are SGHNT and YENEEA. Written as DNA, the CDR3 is TGTGCCAGCAGCTTAAAGGGAGATAACACTGAAGCTTTCTTT. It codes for CASSLKGDNTEAFF.

The DNA for the CDR3 is TGTGCCAGCATTAGGGGGTTCGGAAACACCATATATTTT. Protein: CASIRGFGNTIYF. The rearrangement links TRBV6-5 to TRBJ1-3; possibly TRBD1 for D (6 bases). There are 13 residues in the CDR3. Trimming pared 7 bases from V and 4 bases from J, leaving 11 bases between. CDR1 and CDR2 (germline): MNHEY, SVGAGI.

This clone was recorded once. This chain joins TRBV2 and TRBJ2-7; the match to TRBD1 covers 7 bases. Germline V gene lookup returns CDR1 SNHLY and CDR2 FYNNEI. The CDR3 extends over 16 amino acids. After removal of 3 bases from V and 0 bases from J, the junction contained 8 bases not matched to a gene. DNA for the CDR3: TGTGCCAGCAGTGAGTTGGGACAGAGCGTCTCCTACGAGCAGTACTTC. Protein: CASSELGQSVSYEQYF.

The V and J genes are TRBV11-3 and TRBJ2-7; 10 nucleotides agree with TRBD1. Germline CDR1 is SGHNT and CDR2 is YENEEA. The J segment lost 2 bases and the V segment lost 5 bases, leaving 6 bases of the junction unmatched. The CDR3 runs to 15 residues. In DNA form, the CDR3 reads TGTGCCAGCAGCCCAGGGACAGGGGTCGCCTACGAGCAGTACTTC. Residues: CASSPGTGVAYEQYF.

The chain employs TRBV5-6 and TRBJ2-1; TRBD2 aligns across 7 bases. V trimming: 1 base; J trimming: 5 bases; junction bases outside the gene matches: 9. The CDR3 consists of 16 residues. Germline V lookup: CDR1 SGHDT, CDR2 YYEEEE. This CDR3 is CASSLLQRGSNNEQFF. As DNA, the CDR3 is TGTGCCAGCAGCTTGCTTCAGCGGGGATCCAACAATGAGCAGTTCTTC. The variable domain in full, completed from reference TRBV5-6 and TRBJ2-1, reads DAGVTQSPTHLIKTRGQQVTLRCSPKSGHDTVSWYQQALGQGPQFIFQYYEEEERQRGNFPDRFSGHQFPNYSSELNVNALLLGDSALYLCASSLLQRGSNNEQFFGPGTRLTVL.

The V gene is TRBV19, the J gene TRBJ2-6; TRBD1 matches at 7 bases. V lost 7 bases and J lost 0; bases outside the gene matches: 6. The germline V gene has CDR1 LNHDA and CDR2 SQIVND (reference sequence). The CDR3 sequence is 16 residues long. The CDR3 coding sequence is TGTGCCAGTATGACGGGACAGTTCTCTGGGGCCAACGTCCTGACTTTC. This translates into CASMTGQFSGANVLTF. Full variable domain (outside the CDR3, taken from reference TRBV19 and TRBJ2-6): DGGITQSPKYLFRKEGQNVTLSCEQNLNHDAMYWYRQDPGQGLRLIYYSQIVNDFQKGDIAEGYSVSREKKESFPLTVTSAQKNPTAFYLCASMTGQFSGANVLTFGAGSRLTVL.

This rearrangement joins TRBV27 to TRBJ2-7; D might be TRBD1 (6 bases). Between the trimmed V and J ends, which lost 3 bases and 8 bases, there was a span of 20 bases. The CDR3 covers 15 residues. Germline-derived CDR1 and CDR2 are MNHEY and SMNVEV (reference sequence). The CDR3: CASSFSVGSGGKQYF. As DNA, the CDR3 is TGTGCCAGCAGTTTCTCGGTGGGGTCTGGGGGCAAGCAGTACTTC.

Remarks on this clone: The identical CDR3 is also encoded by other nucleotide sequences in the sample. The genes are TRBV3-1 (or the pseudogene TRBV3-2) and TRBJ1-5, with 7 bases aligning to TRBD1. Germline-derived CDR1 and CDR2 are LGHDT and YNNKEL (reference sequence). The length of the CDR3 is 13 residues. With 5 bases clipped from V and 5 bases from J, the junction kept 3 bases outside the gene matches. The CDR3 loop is CASSFTGDQPQHF. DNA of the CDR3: TGTGCCAGCAGCTTTACAGGGGATCAGCCCCAGCATTTT.

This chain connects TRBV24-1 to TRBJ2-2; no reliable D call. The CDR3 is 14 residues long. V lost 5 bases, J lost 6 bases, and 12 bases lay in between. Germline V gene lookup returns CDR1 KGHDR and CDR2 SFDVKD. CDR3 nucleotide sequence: TGTGCCACCAGTGCGAGCGTAAGACCCGGGGAGCTGTTTTTT. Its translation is CATSASVRPGELFF.

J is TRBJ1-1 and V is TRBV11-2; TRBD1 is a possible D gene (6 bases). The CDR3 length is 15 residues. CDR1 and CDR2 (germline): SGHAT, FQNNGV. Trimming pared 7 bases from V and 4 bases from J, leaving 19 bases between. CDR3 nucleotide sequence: TGTGCCAGCACCGTTATCAGGGGCGGTACCACTGAAGCTTTCTTT. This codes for CASTVIRGGTTEAFF.